The source of this T cell receptor beta chain is a study of blood T cell repertoires in COVID-19. The CDR3 loop spans 17 amino acids. V gave up 4 bases and J gave up 5 bases; unmatched junction bases: 12. CDR1 is SGDLS, CDR2 YYNGEE, per germline. Assay used: immunoSEQ multiplex PCR; TCRdb lists only in-frame clones, some missing. The repertoire consists of 250,000 or so clones, with roughly 87% occurring once and the leading ten covering just over 2.5%. The sample taken for sequencing was PBMCs or T cells enriched from blood (not recorded which). The chain is built from TRBV9 and TRBJ2-3; 11 nucleotides match TRBD2. This sequence was found in a woman aged 30 to 39 with acute COVID-19. CDR3 sequence reads: CASSRDPSSGGLDTQYF. In DNA form, the CDR3 reads TGTGCCAGCAGCCGCGACCCTTCTAGCGGGGGGTTAGATACGCAGTATTTT.